The T cell receptor beta chain under discussion was sequenced for a study of shared clonotypes between healthy human individuals. On this clone itself: Antigen specificity is unknown.

From germline, CDR1 is MNHEY and CDR2 SMNVEV (reference sequence). V was clipped by 6 bases and J by 5 bases; unmatched bases: 10. This CDR3 region has 15 residues. Study outcomes and limitations: Naive CD4 clonotype sharing across a handful of donors was around 5%.

Cells designated naive CD8 were CD45RO-negative and were positively selected for CCR7, with terminally differentiated effector memory CD45RA+ cells excluded. Authors' data handling: Junction-only sequences produced by ImmunoSEQ had no quality scores, so filtering differed. Assay: immunoSEQ multiplex PCR; the TCRdb copy retains only in-frame clones and omits some. That table is the source of V, J and clone size, and D and trimming were worked out from the DNA. The table includes around 2,000,000 clones, approximately 94% detected once. The chain carries TRBV27 and TRBJ2-7, with 10 bases aligning to TRBD2. Sequencing was performed on naive CD8+ T cells sorted from blood. This receptor was taken from a man between 18 and 29 years old in good health. The CDR3 DNA follows: TGTGCCAGCAGGGGTCTAGCGGGAGTAGTCCACGAGCAGTACTTC. Translated: CASRGLAGVVHEQYF.